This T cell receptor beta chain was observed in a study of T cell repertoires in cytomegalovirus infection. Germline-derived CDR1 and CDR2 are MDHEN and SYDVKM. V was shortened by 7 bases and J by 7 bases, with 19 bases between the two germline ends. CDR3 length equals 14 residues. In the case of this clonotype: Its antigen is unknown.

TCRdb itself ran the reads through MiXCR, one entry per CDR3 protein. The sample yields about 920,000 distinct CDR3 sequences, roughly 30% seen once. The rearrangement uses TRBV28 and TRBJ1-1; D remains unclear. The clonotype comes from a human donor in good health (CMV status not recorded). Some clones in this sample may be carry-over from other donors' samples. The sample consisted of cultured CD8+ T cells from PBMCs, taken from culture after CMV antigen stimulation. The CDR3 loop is CASKVVAKRDEAFF. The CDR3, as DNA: TGTGCCAGCAAGGTCGTAGCGAAAAGAGATGAAGCTTTCTTT.